The clone carrying this T cell receptor (beta chain) was detected once. Extraction and reverse transcription of RNA yielded cDNA as the sequencing template. Sequencing was performed with immunoSEQ multiplex PCR; in TCRdb, only in-frame clones are kept and a portion is missing. This sample yields about 150,000 clones, of which about 56% are seen a single time; approximately 16% belongs to the top ten. These data originate in a study of CD8+ T cells in alopecia areata. As to treatment: oral pan-JAK inhibitor, 5-10 mg twice daily. From germline, CDR1 is SGDLS and CDR2 YYNGEE. V was shortened by 7 bases and J by 9 bases, with 14 bases between the two germline ends. This CDR3 comprises 12 residues.

This clonotype originated in a human donor with alopecia areata. V and J are TRBV9 and TRBJ2-1, with unresolved D. Sequencing was performed on CD8+ T cells sorted from blood, taken at week 4, from a patient treated with tofacitinib. As DNA, the CDR3 is TGTGCCAGCTCCCTGAACCCCGGTGAGCAGTTCTTC. It codes for CASSLNPGEQFF.